This T cell receptor beta chain emerged from a study of Ad26.COV2.S vaccination and SARS-CoV-2 variants. Study observations and caveats: Vaccinees displayed broader spike-specific TCR repertoires than placebo recipients. The analyses of TCR breadth and depth may have understated the size of total T cell responses.

Comment on this clone: Its antigen is unidentified.

The treatment was: approximately 18 received Ad26.COV2.S at low or high dose, single or two shots; 5 received placebo; per-sample allocation not given. Repertoires come from day 63 after the first vaccine or placebo injection. Wuhan-strain SARS-CoV-2 spike was expressed by the Ad26 vector that made up the vaccine. Germline V gene data show CDR1 as SGHTA and CDR2 as FQGNSA. V lost 2 bases, J lost 2 bases, and 6 bases lay in between. The CDR3 is 14 residues long. This table comes from immunoSEQ multiplex PCR, and its TCRdb copy is limited to in-frame clones, with some not included. The sample has around 320,000 clones; around 83% are singletons.

This specimen consisted of peripheral blood, obtained in a trial of Ad26.COV2.S vaccine versus placebo. The source of this sequence is a person between 18 and 65 years old who received the Ad26.COV2.S COVID-19 vaccine or a placebo. The chain is built from TRBV7-2 and TRBJ2-2; D is ambiguous. CDR3 sequence (DNA): TGTGCCAGCAGCTTAAGTATAAACACCGGGGAGCTGTTTTTT. It encodes CASSLSINTGELFF.